A selection of T cell receptor beta chains follows, all from one sample in a study of blood T cells in healthy people across ages. MiXCR, run by TCRdb on the 5' RACE reads, gives a single entry per CDR3 protein. The sample yields hundreds of thousands of distinct CDR3 sequences, 62% seen once. Sample: blood. The receptors shown here come from a man aged 25 to 45 in good health. Both conserved end residues are part of each CDR3. A D gene is named only where the DNA matches it firmly. For some rows the clone size is stated as once, few or many, or as a class when expanded; others skip it.

size	D	V	J	CDR3	DNA
few	-	TRBV12-3/TRBV12-4	TRBJ2-3	CASHVGSTDTQYF	TGTGCCAGCCATGTCGGTAGCACAGATACGCAGTATTTT
-	-	TRBV9	TRBJ2-1	CASSVRSGNSYNEQFF	TGTGCCAGCAGCGTAAGGTCGGGAAACTCCTACAATGAGCAGTTCTTC
-	TRBD1	TRBV7-8	TRBJ2-3	CASSPWGQGSTDTQYF	TGTGCCAGCAGCCCCTGGGGACAGGGGAGCACAGATACGCAGTATTTT
-	TRBD2	TRBV5-1	TRBJ2-5	CASSLVLAGIQETQYF	TGCGCCAGCAGCTTGGTGCTAGCGGGGATTCAAGAGACCCAGTACTTC
-	-	TRBV21-1	TRBJ1-4	CASTRTWEKLFF	TGTGCCAGCACCAGAACCTGGGAAAAACTGTTTTTT
-	TRBD1	TRBV6-5	TRBJ2-7	CAGSDPGTGFEQYF	TGTGCCGGCAGTGACCCCGGGACAGGGTTCGAGCAGTACTTC
-	-	TRBV18	TRBJ1-1	CASSRSGDTEAFF	TGTGCCAGCTCCCGGAGTGGGGACACTGAAGCTTTCTTT
-	-	TRBV25-1	TRBJ1-4	CASSENEKLFF	TGTGCCAGCAGTGAAAATGAAAAACTGTTTTTT
few	-	TRBV5-5	TRBJ2-4	CASALGLAEQYF	TGTGCCAGCGCGCTGGGCCTAGCTGAGCAGTACTTC
once	TRBD1	TRBV27	TRBJ2-3	CASSLTGVVDTQYF	TGTGCCAGCAGTTTAACAGGGGTAGTTGATACGCAGTATTTT
-	-	TRBV6-1	TRBJ2-1	CASTVRDTTYNEQFF	TGTGCCAGCACCGTAAGGGACACTACCTACAATGAGCAGTTCTTC
once	-	TRBV6-1	TRBJ1-1	CASSPLTLIFSGVTEAFF	TGTGCCAGCAGTCCTCTAACGCTGATCTTCTCAGGGGTAACTGAAGCTTTCTTT
-	-	TRBV24-1	TRBJ2-1	CATSEQESYNEQFF	TGTGCCACCAGTGAACAGGAGTCCTACAATGAGCAGTTCTTC
-	TRBD1	TRBV20-1	TRBJ2-1	CSARPSRTGYNEQFF	TGCAGTGCTAGACCAAGTCGGACAGGTTACAATGAGCAGTTCTTC
-	TRBD1	TRBV7-2	TRBJ1-6	CASSDPGQVPRSLHF	TGTGCCAGCAGCGATCCGGGACAGGTCCCTCGATCCCTCCACTTT
many	-	TRBV12-3/TRBV12-4	TRBJ2-5	CASSFGPVQETQYF	TGTGCCAGCAGTTTCGGACCGGTACAAGAGACCCAGTACTTC
-	TRBD1	TRBV6-6	TRBJ2-1	CASSFASDRGGNEQFF	TGTGCCAGCAGTTTCGCCTCGGACAGGGGGGGCAATGAGCAGTTCTTC
few	TRBD1	TRBV20-1	TRBJ2-6	CSARDREKGAYGANVLTF	TGCAGTGCTAGAGATCGAGAGAAGGGGGCGTATGGGGCCAACGTCCTGACTTTC
-	TRBD1	TRBV28	TRBJ2-7	CASSSTGDYEQYF	TGTGCCAGCAGTTCGACAGGGGACTACGAGCAGTACTTC
-	-	TRBV20-1	TRBJ2-1	CCASPVLSSYNEQFF	TGCTGTGCATCCCCAGTGCTAAGCTCCTACAATGAGCAGTTCTTC
few	-	TRBV7-2	TRBJ2-3	CASSPPGPTTDTQYF	TGTGCCAGCAGCCCCCCCGGGCCCACCACAGATACGCAGTATTTT
few	-	TRBV29-1	TRBJ2-1	CSVELLQGTSEQFF	TGCAGCGTAGAACTATTACAGGGGACTAGTGAGCAGTTCTTC
-	TRBD2	TRBV4-1	TRBJ2-1	CASRSAGTGGEQFF	TGCGCCAGCAGGTCAGCGGGGACGGGGGGTGAGCAGTTCTTC
few	-	TRBV7-9	TRBJ1-1	CASSPEDRGAFF	TGTGCCAGCAGCCCAGAGGACAGAGGGGCTTTCTTT
-	TRBD2	TRBV20-1	TRBJ2-5	CSARVSGGHLETQYF	TGCAGTGCTAGAGTTAGCGGGGGGCACTTAGAGACCCAGTACTTC
-	-	TRBV5-1	TRBJ2-5	CASAVQETQYF	TGCGCCAGCGCTGTACAAGAGACCCAGTACTTC
-	-	TRBV15	TRBJ2-7	CATSSRQVSYEQYF	TGTGCCACCAGCAGTCGACAGGTCTCCTACGAGCAGTACTTC
-	TRBD1	TRBV4-2	TRBJ2-1	CASSQDKGQPYNEQFF	TGTGCCAGCAGCCAAGATAAGGGACAGCCTTACAATGAGCAGTTCTTC
-	-	TRBV6-6	TRBJ2-7	CASRTGRDEQYF	TGTGCCAGCAGGACAGGGAGGGACGAGCAGTACTTC
-	TRBD2	TRBV27	TRBJ2-1	CASSLFSAGGRNEQFF	TGTGCCAGCAGTTTATTTTCAGCGGGGGGTCGTAATGAGCAGTTCTTC
-	TRBD2	TRBV10-3	TRBJ2-1	CATVTSGYEQFF	TGTGCCACGGTGACTAGCGGGTATGAGCAGTTCTTC
-	TRBD2	TRBV29-1	TRBJ2-3	CSVEDPGLAGEPDTQYF	TGCAGCGTTGAAGACCCAGGACTAGCGGGGGAGCCAGATACGCAGTATTTT
-	-	TRBV12-3/TRBV12-4	TRBJ2-1	CASNLGGPNEQFF	TGTGCCAGCAACCTGGGGGGACCCAATGAGCAGTTCTTC
-	TRBD2	TRBV28	TRBJ2-1	CASSLWGLAGGGSSYNEQFF	TGTGCCAGCAGTTTATGGGGACTAGCGGGGGGCGGGAGCTCCTACAATGAGCAGTTCTTC
-	-	TRBV6-2/TRBV6-3	TRBJ2-7	CASQGQGIYEQYF	TGTGCCAGCCAAGGGCAGGGGATCTACGAGCAGTACTTC
once	-	TRBV4-3	TRBJ2-7	CASSQDFTYEQYF	TGCGCCAGCAGCCAAGATTTCACTTACGAGCAGTACTTC